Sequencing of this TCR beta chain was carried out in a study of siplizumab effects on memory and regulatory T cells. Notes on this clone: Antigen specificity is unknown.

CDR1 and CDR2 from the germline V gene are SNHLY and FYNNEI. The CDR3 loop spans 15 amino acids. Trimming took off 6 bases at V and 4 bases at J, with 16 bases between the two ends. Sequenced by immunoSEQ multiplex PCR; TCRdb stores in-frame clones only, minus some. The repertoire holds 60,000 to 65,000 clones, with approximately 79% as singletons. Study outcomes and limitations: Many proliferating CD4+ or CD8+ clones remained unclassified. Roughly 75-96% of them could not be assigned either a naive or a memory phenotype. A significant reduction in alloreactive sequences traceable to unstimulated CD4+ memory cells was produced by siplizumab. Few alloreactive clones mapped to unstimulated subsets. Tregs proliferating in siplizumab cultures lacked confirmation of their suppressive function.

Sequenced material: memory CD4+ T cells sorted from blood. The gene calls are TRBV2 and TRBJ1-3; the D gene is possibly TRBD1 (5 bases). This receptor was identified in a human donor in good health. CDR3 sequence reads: CASRETDAGGNTIYF. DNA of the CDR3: TGTGCCAGCAGAGAGACAGATGCTGGGGGAAACACCATATATTTT.